The rows below give T cell receptor beta chains drawn from one sample of a study of blood T cell repertoires in COVID-19. Clones were read by immunoSEQ multiplex PCR, and TCRdb kept only the in-frame ones, dropping some. Among some 290,000 clones, roughly 90% were seen once, and the ten largest hold 2.5% to 3.5%. Sequenced input: peripheral blood. These receptors were obtained from a young woman with COVID-19, enrolled during active disease. Both conserved end residues are trimmed from each CDR3.

v_call cdr3_aa
TRBV7-8 ASSPRNYGYT
TRBV30 AWSAGGSYGYT
TRBV5-4 ASSLATASSSGGYT
TRBV7-2 ASSTRSETQY
TRBV7-9 ASSALQGDEQY
TRBV29-1 SAHTSTNEKLF
TRBV7-9 ASSPDTLYGYT
TRBV2 ASRGQGNQPQH
TRBV4-1 ASSQGTGGSYNEQF
TRBV24-1 ATSDLQGMNTEAF
TRBV7-8 ASSHLRGGSVAEAF
TRBV6-5 ASSYSVGTGSEQY
TRBV6-1 ASSDMGGDQPQH
TRBV2 ASRTDRSYEQY
TRBV4-1 ASSQGWRGGKNIQY
TRBV18 ASSPTRAGASNNEQF
TRBV4-1 ASSQSQGVNYGYT
TRBV11-1 ASSLTSGSWHEQF
TRBV20-1 SASGSGRGSEQF
TRBV11-2 ASSPVSGRASGELF
TRBV4-1 ASSQTTGGADGYT
TRBV6-5 ASSYGTGDYGYT
TRBV11-2 ASSNGGVGEQY
TRBV7-9 ASSQATKNYSYNEQF
TRBV7-8 ASSYRVGMNTEAF
TRBV2 ASSETGTNTEAF
TRBV4-2 ASSQETGGYGYT
TRBV5-6 ASTVDRAAGYT
TRBV7-9 ASSRDSDRGELF
TRBV4-2 ASSQDRQGNQPQH
TRBV5-5 ASSLVEPGELF
TRBV23-1 ASSQSGRTFTEAF
TRBV5-6 ASSQGTTQSTQY
TRBV29-1 SVHKQGSYGYT
TRBV30 ACQTGSLVYNEQF
TRBV2 ASSQGWSSPLH
TRBV3-1/TRBV3-2 ASSLLLFGRDRTTNYGYT
TRBV5-1 ASSLAVSNTEAF
TRBV30 AWRLGDMNTEAF
TRBV13 ASSLTGGVTEAF
TRBV6-1 ASSEGTGGYGYT
TRBV6-4 ASSETGTGNSGELF
TRBV6-5 ASRRGTAQETQY
TRBV28 ASSLRTAGANVLT
TRBV24-1 ATSDLGQTHGPQH
TRBV3-1/TRBV3-2 ASSTRGPGNTIY
TRBV6-1 ASSEGSLSNQPQH
TRBV5-1 ASSFGLAGVGITDTQY